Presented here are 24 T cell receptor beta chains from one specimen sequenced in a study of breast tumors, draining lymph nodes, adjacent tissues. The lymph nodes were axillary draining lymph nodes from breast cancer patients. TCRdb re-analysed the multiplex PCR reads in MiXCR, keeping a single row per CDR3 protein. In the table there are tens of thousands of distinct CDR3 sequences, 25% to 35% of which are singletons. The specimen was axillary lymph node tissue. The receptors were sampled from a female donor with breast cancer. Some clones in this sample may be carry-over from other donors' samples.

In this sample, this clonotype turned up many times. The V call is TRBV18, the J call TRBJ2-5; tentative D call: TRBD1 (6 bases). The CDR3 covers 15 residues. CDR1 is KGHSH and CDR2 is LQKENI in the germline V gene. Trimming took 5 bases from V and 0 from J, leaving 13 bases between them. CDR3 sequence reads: CASSAQQGNQETQYF. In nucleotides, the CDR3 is TGTGCCAGCTCAGCGCAACAGGGAAACCAAGAGACCCAGTACTTC.

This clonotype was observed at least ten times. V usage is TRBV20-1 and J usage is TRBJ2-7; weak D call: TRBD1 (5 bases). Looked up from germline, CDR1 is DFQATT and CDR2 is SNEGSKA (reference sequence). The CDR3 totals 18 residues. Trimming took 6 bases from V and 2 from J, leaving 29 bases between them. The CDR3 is CSATRIPPTGQATYEQYF. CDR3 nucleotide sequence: TGCAGTGCAACCCGGATTCCCCCTACAGGCCAGGCGACCTACGAGCAGTACTTC.

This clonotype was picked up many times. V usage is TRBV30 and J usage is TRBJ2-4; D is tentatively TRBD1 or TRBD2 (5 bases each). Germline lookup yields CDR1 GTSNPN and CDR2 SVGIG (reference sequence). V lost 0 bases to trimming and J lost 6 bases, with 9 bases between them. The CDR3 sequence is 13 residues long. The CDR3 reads CAWSVAGRNIQYF. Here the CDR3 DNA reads TGTGCCTGGAGTGTAGCAGGGAGAAACATTCAGTACTTC.

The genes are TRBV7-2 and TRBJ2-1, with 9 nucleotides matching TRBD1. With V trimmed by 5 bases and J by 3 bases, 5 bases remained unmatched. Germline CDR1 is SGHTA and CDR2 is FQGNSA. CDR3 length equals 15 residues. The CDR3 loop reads CASSPGQGDYNEQFF. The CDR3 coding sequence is TGTGCCAGCAGCCCGGGACAGGGCGACTACAATGAGCAGTTCTTC.

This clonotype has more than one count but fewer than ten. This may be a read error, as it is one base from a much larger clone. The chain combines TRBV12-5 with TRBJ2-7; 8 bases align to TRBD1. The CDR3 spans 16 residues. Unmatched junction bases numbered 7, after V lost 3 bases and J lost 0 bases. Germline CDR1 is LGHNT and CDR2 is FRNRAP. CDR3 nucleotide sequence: TGTGCTAGTGGTTTCGCCTCCGGGACAGGCTCCTACGAGCAGTACTTC. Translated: CASGFASGTGSYEQYF.

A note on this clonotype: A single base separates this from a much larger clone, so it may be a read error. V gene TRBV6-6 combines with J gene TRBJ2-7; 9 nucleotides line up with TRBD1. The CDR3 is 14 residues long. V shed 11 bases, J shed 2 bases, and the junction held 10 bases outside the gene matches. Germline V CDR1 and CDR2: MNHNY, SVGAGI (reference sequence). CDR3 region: CAGGPGTGTYEQYF. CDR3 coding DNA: TGTGCCGGCGGACCCGGGACAGGGACCTACGAGCAGTACTTC.

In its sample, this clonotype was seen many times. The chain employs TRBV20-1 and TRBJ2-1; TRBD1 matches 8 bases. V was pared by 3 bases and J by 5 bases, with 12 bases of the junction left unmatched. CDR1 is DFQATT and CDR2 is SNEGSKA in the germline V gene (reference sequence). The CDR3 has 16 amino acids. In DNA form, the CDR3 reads TGCAGTGCTAGGGACCCCGACAGGGGAGTTGACAATGAGCAGTTCTTC. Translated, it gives CSARDPDRGVDNEQFF.

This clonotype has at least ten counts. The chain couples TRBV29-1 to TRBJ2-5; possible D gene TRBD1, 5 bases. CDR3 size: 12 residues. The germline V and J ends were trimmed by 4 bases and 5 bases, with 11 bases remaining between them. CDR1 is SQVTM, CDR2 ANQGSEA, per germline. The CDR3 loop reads CSVARGDETQYF. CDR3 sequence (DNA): TGCAGCGTTGCAAGGGGTGACGAGACCCAGTACTTC.

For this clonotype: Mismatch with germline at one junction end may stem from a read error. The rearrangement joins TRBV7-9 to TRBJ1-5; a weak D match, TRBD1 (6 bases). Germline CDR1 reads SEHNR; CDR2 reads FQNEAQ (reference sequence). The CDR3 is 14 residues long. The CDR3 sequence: CAGSAQGRNQPQHF. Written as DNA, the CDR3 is TGTGCCGGCAGCGCTCAGGGGCGGAATCAGCCCCAGCATTTT.

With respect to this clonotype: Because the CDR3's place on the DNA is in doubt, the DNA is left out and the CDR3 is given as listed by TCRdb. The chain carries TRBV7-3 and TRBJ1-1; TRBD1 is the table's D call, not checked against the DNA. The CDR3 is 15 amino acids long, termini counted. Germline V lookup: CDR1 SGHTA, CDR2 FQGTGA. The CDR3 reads CASNRVGQGNTEALF.

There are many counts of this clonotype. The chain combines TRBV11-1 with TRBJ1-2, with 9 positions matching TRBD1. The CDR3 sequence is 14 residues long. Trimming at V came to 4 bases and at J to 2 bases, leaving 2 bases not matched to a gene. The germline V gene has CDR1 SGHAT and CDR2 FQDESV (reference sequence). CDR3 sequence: CASSSDRGNYGYTF. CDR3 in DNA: TGTGCCAGCAGCTCGGACAGGGGAAACTATGGCTACACCTTC.

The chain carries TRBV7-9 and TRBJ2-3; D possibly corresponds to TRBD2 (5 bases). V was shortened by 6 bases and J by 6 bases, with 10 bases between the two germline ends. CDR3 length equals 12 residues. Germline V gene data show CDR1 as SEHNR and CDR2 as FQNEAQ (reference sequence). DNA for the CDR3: TGTGCCAGCAGATCTAGCAGTGATACGCAGTATTTT. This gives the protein CASRSSSDTQYF.

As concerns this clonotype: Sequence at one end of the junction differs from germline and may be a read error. The CDR3 sequence is CASRRTRDPGYEQCF. CDR3 nucleotide sequence: TGTGCCAGCAGGAGGACCCGGGACCCCGGGTACGAGCAGTGCTTC. The J gene is TRBJ2-7, the V gene TRBV2, with D perhaps given as TRBD1 or TRBD2 (5 bases each). CDR1 is SNHLY, CDR2 FYNNEI, per germline. The CDR3 loop spans 15 amino acids.

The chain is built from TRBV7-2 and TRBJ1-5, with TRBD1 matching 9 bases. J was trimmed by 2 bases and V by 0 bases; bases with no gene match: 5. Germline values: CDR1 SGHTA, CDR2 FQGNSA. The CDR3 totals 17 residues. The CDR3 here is CASSLAPGTGRNQPQHF. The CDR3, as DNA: TGTGCCAGCAGCTTAGCCCCCGGGACAGGGCGCAATCAGCCCCAGCATTTT.

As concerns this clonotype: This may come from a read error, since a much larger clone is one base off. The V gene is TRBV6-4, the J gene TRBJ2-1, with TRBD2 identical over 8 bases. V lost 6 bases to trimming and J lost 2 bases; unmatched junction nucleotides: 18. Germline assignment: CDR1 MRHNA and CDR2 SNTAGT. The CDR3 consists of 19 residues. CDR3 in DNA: TGTGCCAGCAGCCAAGTTATGTCAGCGGGAGTGGTCGCCTACAATGAGCAGTTCTTC. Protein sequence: CASSQVMSAGVVAYNEQFF.

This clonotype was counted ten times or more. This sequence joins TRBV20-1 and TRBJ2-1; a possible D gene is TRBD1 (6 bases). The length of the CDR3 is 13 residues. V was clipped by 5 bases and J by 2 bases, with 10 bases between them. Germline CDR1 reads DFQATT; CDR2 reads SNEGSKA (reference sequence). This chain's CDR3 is CSAFGQTYNEQFF. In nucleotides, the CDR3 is TGCAGTGCTTTCGGACAGACCTACAATGAGCAGTTCTTC.

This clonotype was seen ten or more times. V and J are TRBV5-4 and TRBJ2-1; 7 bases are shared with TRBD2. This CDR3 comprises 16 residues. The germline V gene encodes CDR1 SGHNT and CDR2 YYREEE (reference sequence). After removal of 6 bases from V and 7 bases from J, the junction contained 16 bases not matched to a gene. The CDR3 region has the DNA TGTGCCAGCATTCCCCGGGGGGAGTCGGGTGTAAATGAGCAGTTCTTC. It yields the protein CASIPRGESGVNEQFF.

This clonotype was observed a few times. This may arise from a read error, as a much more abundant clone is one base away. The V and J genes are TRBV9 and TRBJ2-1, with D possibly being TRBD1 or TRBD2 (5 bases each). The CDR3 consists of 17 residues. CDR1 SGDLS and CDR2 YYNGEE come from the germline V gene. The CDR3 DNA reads TGTGCCAGCAGCGCGGGACCGGGTACCGACTCCTACACTGAGCAGTTCTTC. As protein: CASSAGPGTDSYTEQFF.

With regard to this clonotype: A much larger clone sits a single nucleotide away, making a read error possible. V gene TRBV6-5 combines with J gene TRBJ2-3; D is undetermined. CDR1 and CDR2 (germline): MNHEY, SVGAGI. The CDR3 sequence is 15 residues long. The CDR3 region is CASGYSLRSTDTQYF. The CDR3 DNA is TGTGCCAGCGGTTACTCGCTACGAAGCACAGATACGCAGTATTTT.

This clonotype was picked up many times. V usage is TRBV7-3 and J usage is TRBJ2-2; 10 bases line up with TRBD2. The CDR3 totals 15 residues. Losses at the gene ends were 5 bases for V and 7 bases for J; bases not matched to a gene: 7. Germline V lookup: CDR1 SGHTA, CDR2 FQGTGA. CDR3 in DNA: TGTGCCAGCAGCCCCCTAGCGGGAGTGGGCGGGGAGCTGTTTTTT. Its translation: CASSPLAGVGGELFF.

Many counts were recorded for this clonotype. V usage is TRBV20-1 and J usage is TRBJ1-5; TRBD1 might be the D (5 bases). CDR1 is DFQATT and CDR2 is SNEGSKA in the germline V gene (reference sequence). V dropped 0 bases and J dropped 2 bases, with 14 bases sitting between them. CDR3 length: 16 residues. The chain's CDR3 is CSARDLQGGGNQPQHF. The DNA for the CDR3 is TGCAGTGCTAGAGATCTGCAGGGAGGGGGCAATCAGCCCCAGCATTTT.

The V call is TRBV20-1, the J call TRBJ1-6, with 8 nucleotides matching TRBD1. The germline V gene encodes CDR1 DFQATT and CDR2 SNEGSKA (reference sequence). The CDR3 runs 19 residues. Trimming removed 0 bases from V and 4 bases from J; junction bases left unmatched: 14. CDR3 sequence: CSARDQGAGEGEYNSPLHF. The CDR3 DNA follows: TGCAGTGCTAGAGATCAGGGGGCCGGGGAGGGAGAGTATAATTCACCCCTCCACTTT.

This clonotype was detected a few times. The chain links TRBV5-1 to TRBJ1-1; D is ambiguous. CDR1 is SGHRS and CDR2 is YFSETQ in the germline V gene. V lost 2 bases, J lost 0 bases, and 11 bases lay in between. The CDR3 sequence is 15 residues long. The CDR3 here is CASSLEVPMNTEAFF. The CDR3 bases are TGCGCCAGCAGCTTAGAGGTGCCAATGAACACTGAAGCTTTCTTT.

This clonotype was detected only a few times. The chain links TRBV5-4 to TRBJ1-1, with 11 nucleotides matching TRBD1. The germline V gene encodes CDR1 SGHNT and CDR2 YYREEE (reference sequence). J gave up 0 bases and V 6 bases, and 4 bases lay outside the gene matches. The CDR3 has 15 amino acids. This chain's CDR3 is CASKRTGGLNTEAFF. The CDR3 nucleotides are TGTGCCAGCAAAAGGACAGGGGGCTTGAACACTGAAGCTTTCTTT.